This entry lists 29 T cell receptor beta chains sequenced from one sample in a study of neoadjuvant anti-PD-1 for oral cavity cancer. Assay: immunoSEQ multiplex PCR; the TCRdb copy retains only in-frame clones and omits some. Of approximately 20,000 clones listed, roughly 78% were seen once; the top ten hold 2.5% to 3.5%. The source was PBMCs, collected before nivolumab (anti-PD-1) treatment. These receptor sequences come from a person aged 35-79 years with oral cavity squamous cell carcinoma.

This clone was seen more than once but under ten times. This chain connects TRBV19 to TRBJ1-3; 9 bases align to TRBD1. Germline lookup yields CDR1 LNHDA and CDR2 SQIVND (reference sequence). The V segment lost 5 bases and the J segment 0 bases; nucleotides outside the gene matches: 5. The CDR3 covers 16 residues. The CDR3: CASSYRDRASGNTIYF. DNA of the CDR3: TGTGCCAGTAGTTACCGGGACAGGGCCTCTGGAAACACCATATATTTT.

This chain connects TRBV9 to TRBJ1-1, with D perhaps matching TRBD1 (6 bases). Per germline, CDR1 SGDLS and CDR2 YYNGEE. V lost 0 bases to trimming and J lost 0 bases, with 24 bases between them. CDR3 length: 20 amino acids. In nucleotides, the CDR3 is TGTGCCAGCAGCGTAGGACCCGGGGGGGCAGGGGTCGTCATGAACACTGAAGCTTTCTTT. This codes for CASSVGPGGAGVVMNTEAFF.

This clone was picked up one time. J is TRBJ1-5 and V is TRBV9; TRBD1 agrees at 9 bases. With 4 bases clipped from V and 1 base from J, the junction kept 3 bases outside the gene matches. CDR3 length equals 15 residues. Germline V lookup: CDR1 SGDLS, CDR2 YYNGEE. The CDR3 region has the DNA TGTGCCAGCAGCCCGGGACAGGGAAGCAATCAGCCCCAGCATTTT. As protein: CASSPGQGSNQPQHF. The variable domain in full, with the rest retrieved from reference TRBV9 and TRBJ1-5, is DSGVTQTPKHLITATGQRVTLRCSPRSGDLSVYWYQQSLDQGLQFLIQYYNGEERAKGNILERFSAQQFPDLHSELNLSSLELGDSALYFCASSPGQGSNQPQHFGDGTRLSIL.

The rearrangement joins TRBV25-1 to TRBJ1-1, with 8 bases aligning to TRBD1. J gave up 4 bases and V 0 bases, and 4 bases lay outside the gene matches. CDR1 and CDR2 from the germline V gene are MGHDK and SYGVNS. The CDR3 totals 15 residues. The CDR3 is CASSEYGTGGTEAFF. The CDR3 DNA sequence: TGTGCCAGCAGTGAATATGGGACAGGAGGCACTGAAGCTTTCTTT.

This chain connects TRBV7-9 to TRBJ2-7; TRBD2 matches at 7 bases. CDR1 SEHNR and CDR2 FQNEAQ come from the germline V gene (reference sequence). The trim removed 5 bases at V and 2 bases at J, leaving 6 bases unmatched. CDR3 length equals 14 residues. In DNA, the CDR3 is TGTGCCAGCAGCCCCAGGGACTACACCTACGAGCAGTACTTC. As protein: CASSPRDYTYEQYF.

V usage is TRBV9 and J usage is TRBJ2-3; D is possibly TRBD1 (6 bases). The CDR3 totals 16 residues. Germline CDR1 SGDLS, CDR2 YYNGEE. The V end was cut by 0 bases, the J end by 0 bases, with 11 bases between. The CDR3 region is CASSVGGTRSTDTQYF. The CDR3 DNA reads TGTGCCAGCAGCGTAGGAGGGACACGAAGCACAGATACGCAGTATTTT.

This CDR3 is CASRGQNYYGYTF. In DNA, the CDR3 is TGTGCCAGTAGGGGACAGAATTACTATGGCTACACCTTC. This chain links TRBV19 with TRBJ1-2, with TRBD1 matching 7 bases. With 6 bases clipped from V and 3 bases from J, the junction kept 4 bases outside the gene matches. CDR1 LNHDA and CDR2 SQIVND come from the germline V gene (reference sequence). The CDR3 has 13 amino acids.

A few counts support this clone. The chain couples TRBV28 to TRBJ2-2; 7 nucleotides agree with TRBD1. Germline CDR1 is MDHEN and CDR2 is SYDVKM. J lost 1 base, V lost 0 bases, and 5 bases had no gene match. The CDR3 has 17 residues. The CDR3 here is CASSLWAGTENTGELFF. The CDR3 nucleotides are TGTGCCAGCAGTTTATGGGCCGGGACAGAGAACACCGGGGAGCTGTTTTTT.

This clone has just one count. The genes are TRBV4-1 and TRBJ2-2, with D possibly matching TRBD1 (5 bases). Trimming took 4 bases from V and 1 from J, leaving 13 bases between them. Per germline, CDR1 MGHRA and CDR2 YSYEKL. The CDR3 spans 16 residues. In DNA, the CDR3 is TGCGCCAGCAGCCGTGGACGAGACAGGAACACCGGGGAGCTGTTTTTT. This sequence encodes CASSRGRDRNTGELFF.

This clone was observed a few times. V is TRBV28 and J is TRBJ1-4, with D maybe TRBD1 (5 bases). V shed 11 bases and J shed 8 bases, with 18 bases lying between them. The germline CDR1 and CDR2 sequences are MDHEN and SYDVKM. The CDR3 has 13 residues. CDR3 nucleotides: TGTGCCTTGAAGCGGGACGGTGAGGAAAAACTGTTTTTT. The encoded protein is CALKRDGEEKLFF.

The CDR3 DNA sequence: TGTGCCAGCAGTGAGACGGCAGATCAGCCCCAGCATTTT. Translated: CASSETADQPQHF. This chain connects TRBV6-5 to TRBJ1-5; no reliable D call. Trimming stripped 5 bases from V and 5 bases from J, with 10 bases between. From germline, CDR1 is MNHEY and CDR2 SVGAGI. CDR3 size: 13 residues.

J is TRBJ1-5 and V is TRBV6-1; D is unclear. V lost 6 bases and J lost 6, with 18 bases in between. Germline CDR1 reads MNHNS; CDR2 reads SASEGT. The CDR3 runs 15 residues. This CDR3 is CASSPNVIEPQPQHF. CDR3 bases: TGTGCCAGCAGCCCGAACGTAATTGAGCCTCAGCCCCAGCATTTT.

The chain joins TRBV7-9 to TRBJ2-5, with D uncertain. Germline lookup yields CDR1 SEHNR and CDR2 FQNEAQ (reference sequence). Trimming cost V 5 bases and J 3 bases, with 4 bases left between them. CDR3 length: 11 residues. CDR3 in amino acids: CASSQKETQYF. The DNA for the CDR3 is TGTGCCAGCAGCCAAAAAGAGACCCAGTACTTC.

J is TRBJ2-7 and V is TRBV7-8; D call uncertain. This CDR3 comprises 13 residues. V lost 5 bases and J lost 2, with 10 bases in between. Germline loops: CDR1 SGHVS, CDR2 FQNEAQ. As DNA, the CDR3 is TGTGCCAGCAGCGGCGGTGCAACCTACGAGCAGTACTTC. This translates into CASSGGATYEQYF.

The chain is built from TRBV29-1 and TRBJ2-1, with a possible D match to TRBD1 (6 bases). There are 11 residues in the CDR3. V lost 4 bases to trimming and J lost 7 bases, with 8 bases between them. Germline lookup yields CDR1 SQVTM and CDR2 ANQGSEA. The CDR3 nucleotides read TGCAGCGTTGCAACAGGGAATGAGCAGTTCTTC. Protein product: CSVATGNEQFF.

The table lists this clone with a few counts. This rearrangement joins TRBV7-8 to TRBJ2-7; 9 bases line up with TRBD1. This CDR3 spans 13 amino acids. The germline V gene has CDR1 SGHVS and CDR2 FQNEAQ. After removal of 4 bases from V and 6 bases from J, the junction contained 4 bases not matched to a gene. The CDR3 here is CASSWDRASEQYF. CDR3 nucleotides: TGTGCCAGCAGCTGGGACAGGGCTAGCGAGCAGTACTTC.

The V and J genes are TRBV5-3 and TRBJ1-5; no definite D call. TRBV5-3 qualifies as an ORF whose function is uncertain. The CDR3 loop spans 15 amino acids. V gave up 3 bases and J gave up 5 bases, with 15 bases separating them. CDR3 in amino acids: CARSSYRTRDQPQHF. DNA of the CDR3: TGTGCCAGAAGCTCCTACCGGACGAGAGATCAGCCCCAGCATTTT.

This clone came up a few times. The chain has TRBV19 and TRBJ1-1; no definite D call. CDR3 size: 13 residues. Per the germline V gene, CDR1 is LNHDA and CDR2 is SQIVND (reference sequence). V was trimmed by 7 bases and J by 1 base, leaving 10 bases between them. CDR3 loop: CASIERRNTEAFF. CDR3 nucleotide sequence: TGTGCCAGTATTGAAAGGCGGAACACTGAAGCTTTCTTT.

This sequence joins TRBV27 and TRBJ2-7; 7 bases map to TRBD1. CDR1 and CDR2 (germline): MNHEY, SMNVEV (reference sequence). There are 13 residues in the CDR3. V gave up 5 bases and J gave up 3 bases; unmatched junction bases: 4. The DNA for the CDR3 is TGTGCCAGCAGTAGGACAGGAAACTACGAGCAGTACTTC. Translation: CASSRTGNYEQYF.

The chain couples TRBV9 to TRBJ2-2; D may be TRBD1 (7 bases). Germline V gene data show CDR1 as SGDLS and CDR2 as YYNGEE. V dropped 1 base and J dropped 2 bases, with 18 bases sitting between them. The CDR3 consists of 18 residues. CDR3 amino acids: CASSVPDREAINTGELFF. In DNA, the CDR3 is TGTGCCAGCAGCGTACCCGACAGGGAGGCAATTAACACCGGGGAGCTGTTTTTT.

CDR3 sequence reads: CASSVFTSGAGDTQYF. CDR3 sequence (DNA): TGTGCCAGCAGTGTCTTCACTAGCGGGGCAGGGGATACGCAGTATTTT. The V and J genes are TRBV2 and TRBJ2-3, with 10 bases that match TRBD2. The CDR3 loop spans 16 amino acids. Unmatched junction bases numbered 10, after V lost 4 bases and J lost 6 bases. Germline CDR1 and CDR2: SNHLY and FYNNEI.

This clone came up once. CDR3 protein: CASIVSTGGTEAFF. In DNA form, the CDR3 reads TGTGCCAGCATTGTATCGACAGGGGGGACTGAAGCTTTCTTT. This sequence joins TRBV6-5 and TRBJ1-1, with 9 bases lining up with TRBD1. With 7 bases clipped from V and 5 bases from J, the junction kept 8 bases outside the gene matches. Germline CDR1 is MNHEY and CDR2 is SVGAGI. This CDR3 has 14 residues.

The chain uses TRBV10-3 and TRBJ2-1; TRBD2 aligns across 14 bases. Germline V lookup: CDR1 ENHRY, CDR2 SYGVKD. This CDR3 region has 19 residues. V lost 4 bases and J lost 0; bases outside the gene matches: 8. This CDR3 reads CAISGPGLAGESSYNEQFF. The DNA for the CDR3 is TGTGCCATCAGTGGGCCGGGACTAGCGGGGGAGAGCTCCTACAATGAGCAGTTCTTC.

This chain connects TRBV2 to TRBJ2-5, with D possibly being TRBD2 (5 bases). The CDR3 is 16 residues long. Trimming pared 5 bases from V and 5 bases from J, leaving 21 bases between. The V gene's germline CDR1 is SNHLY and CDR2 FYNNEI. The CDR3 bases are TGTGCCAGCAGTTTCTTCGCTACCCCCAGAGGGGAGACCCAGTACTTC. Translation gives CASSFFATPRGETQYF. Full variable domain (remainder filled in from reference TRBV2 and TRBJ2-5): EPEVTQTPSHQVTQMGQEVILRCVPISNHLYFYWYRQILGQKVEFLVSFYNNEISEKSEIFDDQFSVERPDGSNFTLKIRSTKLEDSAMYFCASSFFATPRGETQYFGPGTRLLVL.

The J gene is TRBJ2-1, the V gene TRBV6-8; 7 nucleotides line up with TRBD2. Germline lookup yields CDR1 MNHGY and CDR2 SAAAGT. V lost 4 bases and J lost 8; bases outside the gene matches: 11. The CDR3 has 15 amino acids. The CDR3 protein is CASSCAGRKPHEQFF. Written as DNA, the CDR3 is TGTGCCAGCAGTTGCGCCGGGAGGAAGCCACATGAGCAGTTCTTC.

The V and J genes are TRBV6-1 and TRBJ2-5, with D maybe TRBD1 (5 bases). The CDR3 length is 13 residues. Trimming removed 8 bases from V and 3 bases from J, with 13 bases in between. Germline values: CDR1 MNHNS, CDR2 SASEGT. In DNA, the CDR3 is TGTGCCAGCTCGGACACTTTTAAAGAGACCCAGTACTTC. Protein sequence: CASSDTFKETQYF.

The chain joins TRBV2 to TRBJ1-4; TRBD1 might be the D (5 bases). The CDR3 runs to 13 residues. V lost 8 bases and J 5 bases, leaving 12 bases between the germline ends. The germline gives CDR1 SNHLY, CDR2 FYNNEI. CDR3 region: CASSGGMNEKLFF. The CDR3 DNA is TGTGCCAGCTCGGGGGGGATGAATGAAAAACTGTTTTTT.

The V and J genes are TRBV11-3 and TRBJ2-2, with D hard to call. Germline V CDR1 and CDR2: SGHNT, YENEEA. The CDR3 spans 13 residues. The V end lost 2 bases, the J end lost 7 bases, and 8 bases lay between the germline ends. CDR3 nucleotide sequence: TGTGCCAGCAGCTTAAATCCTGGCGGGGAGCTGTTTTTT. Its protein is CASSLNPGGELFF.

This chain joins TRBV2 and TRBJ1-5, with TRBD1 matching 8 bases. This CDR3 spans 16 amino acids. Germline lookup yields CDR1 SNHLY and CDR2 FYNNEI. Trimming at V came to 4 bases and at J to 5 bases, leaving 10 bases not matched to a gene. The CDR3 bases are TGTGCCAGCAGTGGTAAATACGGGACAGGACATCAGCCCCAGCATTTT. It translates to CASSGKYGTGHQPQHF.